This TCR beta chain was obtained from a study of blood T cell repertoires in COVID-19 (dated by TCRdb to about 2020). As for the study more broadly: Samples from collaborators originated in the United States, Italy and Spain and spanned both the acute and convalescent phases of COVID-19. A freely available public database, intended as a resource for researchers studying the immune response to SARS-CoV-2, is where the repertoires were released. Subjects who had been exposed to COVID-19, were actively infected with it, or had recovered from it provided the deeply sampled blood TCRbeta repertoires that made up the dataset. The samples were drawn from two sources: the first 160 participants of the ongoing ImmuneRACE study, and 950 to 1,500 subjects contributed by 6 global collaborators. Nearly every sample came with metadata listing a de-identified subject ID, COVID-19 status, age in years and sex. Where available, HLA class I and class II types were obtained from metadata supplied by the sample provider rather than from assay-based typing. The material from the prospective study consisted of cDNA or gDNA derived from T cells, B-cell-depleted T cells, or PBMCs. Paper-wide results and their limitations: How much clinical and demographic metadata was included differed by source and by participant, and the metadata was provided uncurated.

TCRbeta CDR3 regions were amplified from genomic DNA using the immunoSEQ Assay, a bias-controlled multiplex PCR. Regarding the original processing steps: Nucleated cell counts per sample were estimated from amplification of reference gene primers within the assay. Sequence reads were collapsed and filtered to measure the absolute abundance of every unique TCRbeta CDR3 rearrangement. For each sample, productive Simpson clonality was calculated as the square root of Simpson's diversity index over productive rearrangements. TCRdb re-hosts the immuneACCESS table, in-frame sequences only. Its copies lack some clones; in the studies checked, an unresolved V gene accounts for under half of them, and the cause for the rest is not known. The D gene and trimming were derived from the DNA, and the V and J assignments and clone size from that table. The sample table holds 40,000 to 45,000 clones, of which roughly nine tenths were seen once. In total, the top ten clones hold approximately 21% of the sample.

Regarding this clone: Its antigen is unknown. The record has no base qualities; no much larger clone is one base away.

Whole blood was collected in K2EDTA tubes by collaborating institutions according to the institutions' own protocols. Collaborator samples were shipped for TCRbeta analysis as frozen whole blood, isolated PBMCs, or DNA extracted from either sample type. The receptor was derived from a man between 45 and 60 years old with active COVID-19. Sequencing input: peripheral blood.

The CDR3: CASSPEIWYNEQFF. The nucleotide sequence is given as TGTGCCAGCAGCCCAGAAATTTGGTACAATGAGCAGTTCTTC. The chain is assembled from TRBV7-9 and TRBJ2-1; the D gene is unclear. Between the V and J ends, shortened by 5 bases and 4 bases respectively, the junction contains 12 bases. The CDR3 goes from the cysteine to the phenylalanine over 14 residues. Kept here is only the CDR3 DNA, which spans 42 bases and is read in frame from base 1. From a lookup of the germline V gene (reference sequence), CDR1 and CDR2 are SEHNR and FQNEAQ.